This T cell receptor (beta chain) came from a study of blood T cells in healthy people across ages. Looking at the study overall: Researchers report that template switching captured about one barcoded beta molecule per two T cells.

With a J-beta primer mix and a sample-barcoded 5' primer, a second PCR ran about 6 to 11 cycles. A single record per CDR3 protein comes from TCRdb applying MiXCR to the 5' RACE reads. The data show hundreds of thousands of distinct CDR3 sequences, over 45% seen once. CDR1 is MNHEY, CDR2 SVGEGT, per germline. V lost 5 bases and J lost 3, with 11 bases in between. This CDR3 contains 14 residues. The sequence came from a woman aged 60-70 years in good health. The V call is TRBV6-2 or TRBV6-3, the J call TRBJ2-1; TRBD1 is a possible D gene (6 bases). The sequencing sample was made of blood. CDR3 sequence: CASSDGQFYNEQFF. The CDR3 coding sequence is TGTGCCAGCAGTGACGGACAGTTCTACAATGAGCAGTTCTTC.